This is a list of T cell receptor beta chains from one sample in a study of cytomegalovirus exposure and HLA in healthy donors. Clones were read by immunoSEQ multiplex PCR, and TCRdb kept only the in-frame ones, dropping some. Of fewer than 250,000 clones listed, roughly 85% were seen once; the top ten hold around 2%. Sequencing used PBMCs. The receptors derive from a man aged 18-30 years in good health and CMV-seronegative. The conserved cysteine and the conserved F or W are not part of the CDR3 here. Fields, in order: J gene, V gene, CDR3 protein.

j_gene: TRBJ1-2
v_gene: TRBV7-9
CDR3aa: SSSLQTDYGYT

j_gene: TRBJ2-2
v_gene: TRBV19
CDR3aa: ASTGLGTGELF

j_gene: TRBJ2-5
v_gene: TRBV19
CDR3aa: ASSIDRDRGPWETQY

j_gene: TRBJ2-2
v_gene: TRBV4-3
CDR3aa: ASSQARQGGDTGELF

j_gene: TRBJ1-2
v_gene: TRBV7-2
CDR3aa: ASSSPGGKDYGYT

j_gene: TRBJ1-1
v_gene: TRBV30
CDR3aa: AWSPGDTEAF

j_gene: TRBJ1-5
v_gene: TRBV28
CDR3aa: ASSPGTGGPQPQH

j_gene: TRBJ2-7
v_gene: TRBV11-2
CDR3aa: ASSLSRDRAYKQY

j_gene: TRBJ2-2
v_gene: TRBV7-2
CDR3aa: ASSLEMAGGNTGELF

j_gene: TRBJ1-1
v_gene: TRBV9
CDR3aa: ASSVGQGDQSLAF

j_gene: TRBJ1-6
v_gene: TRBV19
CDR3aa: ASSLGLLYNSPLH

j_gene: TRBJ2-7
v_gene: TRBV27
CDR3aa: ASSLRGADEQY

j_gene: TRBJ2-2
v_gene: TRBV7-2
CDR3aa: ASSSYGQGYTGELF

j_gene: TRBJ1-5
v_gene: TRBV30
CDR3aa: AWSGTGGNQPQH